These 26 T cell receptor beta chains came from one sample sequenced in a study of beta chain features in type 1 diabetes. Antigens for these TCRs are unknown. The entirety of the isolated RNA underwent reverse transcription, so expressed TCRB transcripts were sequenced. The protocol was immunoSEQ multiplex PCR, while the TCRdb copy is restricted to in-frame clones and leaves out a portion. The repertoire holds 640,000 or so clones, with around an eighth as singletons. Study-wide points: Type 1 diabetes patients had moderately but significantly shorter TCRB CDR3s in all four CD4+ subsets.

The sample consisted of naive CD4+ T cells from blood. The receptors stem from a man aged 18 to 35 with type 1 diabetes.

This clone has only a few counts. V usage is TRBV30 and J usage is TRBJ2-1; TRBD1 or TRBD2 may be the D gene (5 bases each). Germline V gene lookup returns CDR1 GTSNPN and CDR2 SVGIG (reference sequence). The CDR3 sequence is 13 residues long. Between the trimmed V and J ends, which lost 2 bases and 6 bases, there was a span of 11 bases. The CDR3: CAWSRVGPNEQFF. CDR3 sequence (DNA): TGTGCCTGGAGTCGCGTGGGACCCAATGAGCAGTTCTTC.

This clone was detected a few times. This specimen includes other DNA sequences encoding the same CDR3. The chain is built from TRBV20-1 and TRBJ1-1; D gene uncertain. V dropped 5 bases and J dropped 1 base, with 5 bases sitting between them. CDR1 and CDR2 from the germline V gene are DFQATT and SNEGSKA (reference sequence). The CDR3 is 11 amino acids. Here the CDR3 reads CSAGGNTEAFF. CDR3 DNA: TGCAGTGCTGGCGGGAACACTGAAGCTTTCTTT.

DNA for the CDR3: TGTGCCAGCAGCGTAGCTACTCCGACAGGACTGAAGGGCTACACCTTC. Encoded protein: CASSVATPTGLKGYTF. This rearrangement joins TRBV9 to TRBJ1-2; D is perhaps TRBD1 (6 bases). The germline V gene has CDR1 SGDLS and CDR2 YYNGEE. V dropped 0 bases and J dropped 8 bases, with 20 bases sitting between them. The CDR3 contains 16 residues.

V gene TRBV5-1 combines with J gene TRBJ2-3; D gene ambiguous. V was pared by 5 bases and J by 1 base, with 17 bases between. Germline V gene lookup returns CDR1 SGHRS and CDR2 YFSETQ. CDR3 length: 16 residues. This CDR3 reads CASRTAPAFGTDTQYF. CDR3 nucleotides: TGCGCCAGCAGGACCGCACCAGCGTTTGGCACAGATACGCAGTATTTT.

This clone was counted a few times. V gene TRBV7-2 combines with J gene TRBJ2-7; TRBD2 matches at 12 bases. The junction had 4 bases not matched to a gene; V was cut back by 1 base and J by 3 bases. This CDR3 is built from 16 residues. Germline values: CDR1 SGHTA, CDR2 FQGNSA. The CDR3 loop reads CASSLGTSGAVYEQYF. In DNA, the CDR3 is TGTGCCAGCAGCTTAGGGACTAGCGGGGCCGTCTACGAGCAGTACTTC.

The chain joins TRBV4-1 to TRBJ1-1; the match to TRBD1 covers 7 bases. CDR3 size: 12 residues. The V segment lost 6 bases and the J segment 4 bases; nucleotides outside the gene matches: 2. Per the germline V gene, CDR1 is MGHRA and CDR2 is YSYEKL. DNA of the CDR3: TGCGCCAGCAGACAGGGGAGCACTGAAGCTTTCTTT. It yields the protein CASRQGSTEAFF.

This clone came up a few times. The chain links TRBV5-1 to TRBJ2-2; D gene unclear. V was pared by 4 bases and J by 7 bases, with 11 bases between. Germline assignment: CDR1 SGHRS and CDR2 YFSETQ. The CDR3 length is 13 residues. The CDR3 coding sequence is TGCGCCAGCAGCCCCGACGAATACGGGGAGCTGTTTTTT. The encoded protein is CASSPDEYGELFF.

About this clone itself: The sample holds other DNA sequences that translate to the same CDR3. The chain carries TRBV11-2 and TRBJ1-1; D is unclear. The length of the CDR3 is 14 residues. V lost 1 base and J 1 base, leaving 7 bases between the germline ends. The germline CDR1 and CDR2 sequences are SGHAT and FQNNGV. The CDR3 loop reads CASSLVSGNTEAFF. The DNA of the CDR3 is TGTGCCAGCAGCTTAGTTTCGGGGAACACTGAAGCTTTCTTT.

In DNA, the CDR3 is TGTGCCAGTAGTGTCATCCGGGACATTCAAGAGACCCAGTACTTC. Its translation is CASSVIRDIQETQYF. The chain uses TRBV19 and TRBJ2-5; a weak D match, TRBD1 (6 bases). From germline, CDR1 is LNHDA and CDR2 SQIVND (reference sequence). The length of the CDR3 is 15 residues. With 5 bases removed from V and 2 bases from J, the gap between germline ends came to 15 bases.

To note about this clone: At the DNA level, this CDR3 is encoded by other sequences in the same sample as well. The chain employs TRBV30 and TRBJ1-1; D call uncertain. Trimming shortened V by 3 bases and J by 0 bases, and 8 bases separated the two germline ends. CDR1 and CDR2 from the germline V gene are GTSNPN and SVGIG (reference sequence). CDR3 size: 13 residues. DNA of the CDR3: TGTGCCTGGAGGGGTCAGCTGAACACTGAAGCTTTCTTT. This encodes CAWRGQLNTEAFF.

This clone was seen more than once but under ten times. The chain joins TRBV2 to TRBJ2-6; a weak D match, TRBD2 (5 bases). This CDR3 contains 14 residues. Germline V gene sequence: CDR1 SNHLY, CDR2 FYNNEI. The V and J ends lost 6 bases and 4 bases respectively, with 10 bases between them. CDR3 in amino acids: CASRGSGGANVLTF. CDR3 coding DNA: TGTGCCAGCAGGGGATCGGGAGGGGCCAACGTCCTGACTTTC.

This clone appeared a single time. V gene TRBV11-1 combines with J gene TRBJ1-2, with 9 bases fitting TRBD1. There are 16 residues in the CDR3. Trimming cost V 5 bases and J 4 bases; bases outside gene matches: 11. CDR1 is SGHAT, CDR2 FQDESV, per germline (reference sequence). CDR3 in amino acids: CASSVRDRDGSYGYTF. In DNA, the CDR3 is TGTGCCAGCAGCGTCCGGGACAGGGATGGTAGCTATGGCTACACCTTC.

This clone was counted between two and nine times. This sequence joins TRBV29-1 and TRBJ1-3; D gene ambiguous. Trimming left V 7 bases short and J 0 bases short, with 16 bases between. The CDR3 consists of 15 residues. Germline V gives CDR1 SQVTM, CDR2 ANQGSEA. CDR3 in amino acids: CSARLGESSGNTIYF. The CDR3 DNA reads TGCAGCGCTCGCCTCGGGGAAAGCTCTGGAAACACCATATATTTT.

This sequence joins TRBV11-2 and TRBJ2-7; perhaps TRBD1 as D (6 bases). Per germline, CDR1 SGHAT and CDR2 FQNNGV. V shed 0 bases and J shed 0 bases, with 9 bases lying between them. CDR3 size: 15 residues. CDR3 sequence reads: CASSLEYRASYEQYF. The DNA for the CDR3 is TGTGCCAGCAGCTTAGAATACAGGGCCTCCTACGAGCAGTACTTC.

This chain uses TRBV25-1 with TRBJ2-2; D gene uncertain. CDR1 is MGHDK, CDR2 SYGVNS, per germline. The CDR3 is 14 residues long. V shed 2 bases and J shed 3 bases, with 7 bases lying between them. CDR3 loop: CASSETTYTGELFF. The DNA of the CDR3 is TGTGCCAGCAGTGAAACAACGTACACCGGGGAGCTGTTTTTT.

The chain links TRBV5-1 to TRBJ2-7; D is uncertain. CDR1 SGHRS and CDR2 YFSETQ come from the germline V gene. V was trimmed by 7 bases and J by 6 bases, leaving 17 bases between them. The CDR3 runs to 13 residues. The DNA of the CDR3 is TGCGCCAGCCAGCTCGGCCCCGAACGCGAGCAGTACTTC. This translates into CASQLGPEREQYF.

This clone appeared a few times. V and J are TRBV7-2 and TRBJ1-2; no clear D. Germline CDR1 SGHTA, CDR2 FQGNSA. V shed 8 bases and J shed 8 bases, with 18 bases lying between them. The CDR3 runs 13 residues. CDR3 sequence (DNA): TGTGCCAGCTCGTTCGGAGAGAGAACGGGCTACACCTTC. Translation: CASSFGERTGYTF.

This clone came up a few times. This chain connects TRBV29-1 to TRBJ1-1, with TRBD1 as a possible D gene (6 bases). This CDR3 contains 15 residues. V was pared by 5 bases and J by 1 base, with 17 bases between. Germline V gene lookup returns CDR1 SQVTM and CDR2 ANQGSEA. CDR3 residues: CSVRRGTGENTEAFF. CDR3 nucleotide sequence: TGCAGCGTTCGGAGGGGGACTGGTGAGAACACTGAAGCTTTCTTT.

V gene TRBV9 combines with J gene TRBJ1-2; TRBD1 matches at 9 bases. The germline V gene encodes CDR1 SGDLS and CDR2 YYNGEE. V lost 2 bases to trimming and J lost 6 bases; unmatched junction nucleotides: 5. CDR3 length: 14 amino acids. The CDR3: CASSVNTGGDGYTF. CDR3 coding DNA: TGTGCCAGCAGCGTTAATACAGGGGGCGATGGCTACACCTTC. The variable domain in full, completed from reference TRBV9 and TRBJ1-2, reads DSGVTQTPKHLITATGQRVTLRCSPRSGDLSVYWYQQSLDQGLQFLIQYYNGEERAKGNILERFSAQQFPDLHSELNLSSLELGDSALYFCASSVNTGGDGYTFGSGTRLTVV.

The chain carries TRBV5-6 and TRBJ1-1, with D uncertain. V dropped 2 bases and J dropped 0 bases, with 8 bases sitting between them. CDR3 size: 14 residues. The germline CDR1 and CDR2 sequences are SGHDT and YYEEEE. CDR3 loop: CASSFGRLNTEAFF. The CDR3 DNA reads as TGTGCCAGCAGCTTCGGACGGTTGAACACTGAAGCTTTCTTT. The variable domain in full, completed from reference TRBV5-6 and TRBJ1-1, reads DAGVTQSPTHLIKTRGQQVTLRCSPKSGHDTVSWYQQALGQGPQFIFQYYEEEERQRGNFPDRFSGHQFPNYSSELNVNALLLGDSALYLCASSFGRLNTEAFFGQGTRLTVV.

The J gene is TRBJ2-1, the V gene TRBV11-1; 9 bases map to TRBD1. V gave up 1 base and J gave up 7 bases; unmatched junction bases: 2. Germline loops: CDR1 SGHAT, CDR2 FQDESV (reference sequence). The CDR3 has 14 amino acids. DNA for the CDR3: TGTGCCAGCAGCTTAGTCGGACAGGGGAATGAGCAGTTCTTC. Protein: CASSLVGQGNEQFF.

J is TRBJ2-7 and V is TRBV20-1; D is perhaps TRBD1 (5 bases). The CDR3 is 11 amino acids. Trimming removed 7 bases at V and 1 base at J, with 8 bases between. Germline V gives CDR1 DFQATT, CDR2 SNEGSKA (reference sequence). CDR3 coding DNA: TGCAGTGGCAGGGCGTCCTACGAGCAGTACTTC. Translating it yields CSGRASYEQYF.

This clone has only a few counts. The chain uses TRBV18 and TRBJ2-5, with a weak D call TRBD1 (6 bases). The V gene's germline CDR1 is KGHSH and CDR2 LQKENI. With 1 base removed from V and 2 bases from J, the gap between germline ends came to 14 bases. The CDR3 is 16 residues long. In nucleotides, the CDR3 is TGTGCCAGCTCACCACGTAGGGACACGACTCAAGAGACCCAGTACTTC. This codes for CASSPRRDTTQETQYF.

This sequence joins TRBV6-4 and TRBJ2-1; TRBD2 is a possible D gene (5 bases). CDR3 length: 14 residues. The V end was cut by 6 bases, the J end by 5 bases, with 14 bases between. Per the germline V gene, CDR1 is MRHNA and CDR2 is SNTAGT. The CDR3 is CASSVTTGNNEQFF. DNA for the CDR3: TGTGCCAGCAGCGTTACTACCGGGAACAATGAGCAGTTCTTC.

This clone was detected only a few times. The V gene is TRBV9, the J gene TRBJ2-3, with D perhaps TRBD1 or TRBD2 (5 bases each). Germline CDR1 reads SGDLS; CDR2 reads YYNGEE. This CDR3 has 16 residues. Trimming left V 4 bases short and J 2 bases short, with 17 bases between. This CDR3 is CASSLSPGTTTDTQYF. The CDR3 coding sequence is TGTGCCAGCAGCCTCTCCCCCGGGACCACCACAGATACGCAGTATTTT.

V gene TRBV19 combines with J gene TRBJ1-1; perhaps TRBD1 as D (5 bases). The CDR3 totals 16 residues. Trimming removed 3 bases from V and 0 bases from J, with 14 bases in between. The germline V gene encodes CDR1 LNHDA and CDR2 SQIVND (reference sequence). CDR3 in amino acids: CASSMGPLGMNTEAFF. The CDR3 coding sequence is TGTGCCAGTAGTATGGGACCCCTCGGCATGAACACTGAAGCTTTCTTT.